One T cell receptor beta chain is described in this entry. CDR1 and CDR2 (germline): SGHDN, FVKESK. V lost 1 base and J lost 0, with 9 bases in between. The CDR3 contains 15 residues. The sample is drawn from a study of technical replicates of blood from a few donors. The method was immunoSEQ multiplex PCR; TCRdb's version includes in-frame clones alone and lacks a portion of them. The table records 95,000 or so clones, approximately 95% of them present only once. This sequence originates from a human donor in good health. The rearrangement links TRBV14 to TRBJ1-1, with a tentative D call TRBD1 (6 bases). The material sequenced was T cells isolated from PBMCs. CDR3 sequence reads: CASSQARGMNTEAFF. For the CDR3, the DNA is TGTGCCAGCAGCCAAGCCAGGGGAATGAACACTGAAGCTTTCTTT.